The 28 T cell receptor beta chains in this list originate from one sample, sequenced in a study of blood T cells in healthy people across ages. It was with a sample-barcoded 5' primer and a J-beta primer mix that a second PCR of roughly 7 to 12 cycles was run. Each CDR3 protein gets one entry after TCRdb re-called the 5' RACE reads with MiXCR. The table has around 790,000 distinct CDR3 sequences, roughly 44% seen once. The sample was blood. The receptors were sampled from a man aged 55 to 70 in good health.

The chain has TRBV6-2 or TRBV6-3 and TRBJ2-1; 11 bases agree with TRBD2. V lost 6 bases and J lost 7; bases outside the gene matches: 2. Germline CDR1 is MNHEY and CDR2 is SVGEGT. The CDR3 totals 13 residues. Here the CDR3 DNA reads TGTGCCAGCAGACTAGCGGGGGCGAATGAGCAGTTCTTC. Translation gives CASRLAGANEQFF.

The chain joins TRBV4-1 to TRBJ2-1, with D possibly being TRBD2 (6 bases). Trimming pared 1 base from V and 7 bases from J, leaving 14 bases between. The germline CDR1 and CDR2 sequences are MGHRA and YSYEKL. The CDR3 length is 15 residues. The CDR3 reads CASSQVGLTLNEQFF. CDR3 DNA sequence: TGCGCCAGCAGCCAAGTGGGACTTACCCTAAATGAGCAGTTCTTC.

This clonotype was counted between two and nine times. This chain uses TRBV9 with TRBJ2-5; 10 bases match TRBD1. Trimming took 3 bases from V and 4 from J; bases not matched to a gene: 6. The CDR3 contains 15 residues. Germline V gene sequence: CDR1 SGDLS, CDR2 YYNGEE. CDR3 protein: CASSGQGARVETQYF. The CDR3 coding sequence is TGTGCCAGCAGCGGACAGGGGGCGCGAGTAGAGACCCAGTACTTC. Variable domain in full (rest from reference TRBV9 and TRBJ2-5): DSGVTQTPKHLITATGQRVTLRCSPRSGDLSVYWYQQSLDQGLQFLIQYYNGEERAKGNILERFSAQQFPDLHSELNLSSLELGDSALYFCASSGQGARVETQYFGPGTRLLVL.

The V and J genes are TRBV20-1 and TRBJ1-5, with D uncertain. The CDR3 has 13 residues. The V gene lost 6 bases and the J gene lost 5 bases, with 14 bases spanning the gap. Germline V gives CDR1 DFQATT, CDR2 SNEGSKA (reference sequence). CDR3 nucleotide sequence: TGCAGTGCAGAGGCGGGTGGGGATCAGCCCCAGCATTTT. Residues: CSAEAGGDQPQHF.

This clonotype was observed once. This chain uses TRBV4-3 with TRBJ1-5; the match to TRBD1 covers 8 bases. The trim removed 0 bases at V and 6 bases at J, leaving 7 bases unmatched. This CDR3 contains 16 residues. CDR1 and CDR2 (germline): LGHNA, YSLEER. This CDR3 is CASSQDRAGGSQPQHF. CDR3 DNA: TGCGCCAGCAGCCAAGATCGGGCAGGGGGCAGTCAGCCCCAGCATTTT.

The CDR3 nucleotides read TGTGCCATCAGTTCCGGGACTAGGATCTACGAGCAGTACTTC. This sequence encodes CAISSGTRIYEQYF. J is TRBJ2-7 and V is TRBV10-3; 8 bases match TRBD2. This CDR3 region has 14 residues. From germline, CDR1 is ENHRY and CDR2 SYGVKD. Germline trimming cut 5 bases from V and 3 bases from J; bases unmatched to any gene: 6.

This chain joins TRBV7-3 and TRBJ2-5; either TRBD1 or TRBD2 may fit D (6 bases each). CDR1 is SGHTA and CDR2 is FQGTGA in the germline V gene. This CDR3 region has 15 residues. Trimming took off 4 bases at V and 4 bases at J, with 16 bases between the two ends. The CDR3 DNA sequence: TGTGCCAGCAGCTCCACCGGGGGCAGAGGAGAGACCCAGTACTTC. Translated, it gives CASSSTGGRGETQYF. Full variable domain (missing parts from reference TRBV7-3 and TRBJ2-5): GAGVSQTPSNKVTEKGKYVELRCDPISGHTALYWYRQSLGQGPEFLIYFQGTGAADDSGLPNDRFFAVRPEGSVSTLKIQRTERGDSAVYLCASSSTGGRGETQYFGPGTRLLVL.

This clonotype was seen more than once but under ten times. The chain joins TRBV29-1 to TRBJ2-7; 8 positions match TRBD2. The CDR3 has 14 residues. The germline V gene encodes CDR1 SQVTM and CDR2 ANQGSEA. Trimming took 7 bases from V and 6 from J; bases not matched to a gene: 14. The CDR3: CSATYRARGGEQYF. Here the CDR3 DNA reads TGCAGCGCAACCTACAGGGCCCGGGGGGGCGAGCAGTACTTC.

The table lists this clonotype with a few counts. V is TRBV20-1 and J is TRBJ1-2, with no clear D. In germline, CDR1 is DFQATT, CDR2 SNEGSKA (reference sequence). Trimming cost V 0 bases and J 6 bases, with 8 bases left between them. CDR3 size: 12 residues. The CDR3 bases are TGCAGTGCTAGAGATTTTGGAAATGGCTACACCTTC. Amino acids: CSARDFGNGYTF.

This clonotype has just a few counts. J is TRBJ1-2 and V is TRBV30; 9 bases agree with TRBD1. V gave up 3 bases and J gave up 7 bases; unmatched junction bases: 15. Per germline, CDR1 GTSNPN and CDR2 SVGIG (reference sequence). CDR3 length equals 16 residues. The chain's CDR3 is CAWRAKATGGQGGYTF. DNA of the CDR3: TGTGCCTGGAGGGCCAAAGCGACAGGGGGGCAGGGTGGCTACACCTTC.

The V gene is TRBV4-3, the J gene TRBJ2-5; 9 bases match TRBD2. The CDR3 is 15 amino acids. Per the germline V gene, CDR1 is LGHNA and CDR2 is YSLEER. V gave up 4 bases and J gave up 11 bases; unmatched junction bases: 14. CDR3 in DNA: TGCGCCAGCAGCCGTGTAGCGGGGGCCAACAATGAGCAGTACTTC. Translated, it gives CASSRVAGANNEQYF.

The chain combines TRBV20-1 with TRBJ2-1; no clear D. Germline assignment: CDR1 DFQATT and CDR2 SNEGSKA (reference sequence). The CDR3 contains 15 residues. V lost 1 base, J lost 2 bases, and 12 bases lay in between. CDR3 sequence: CSARVRREPYNEQFF. The CDR3 nucleotides are TGCAGTGCTAGAGTTAGGCGAGAACCCTACAATGAGCAGTTCTTC.

This clonotype has more than one count but fewer than ten. This chain links TRBV4-3 with TRBJ2-7, with 10 bases that match TRBD1. The CDR3 has 15 amino acids. In germline, CDR1 is LGHNA, CDR2 YSLEER. J gave up 4 bases and V 3 bases, and 6 bases lay outside the gene matches. The CDR3 DNA follows: TGCGCCAGCAGCCACCCGGGACAGGGGATATACGAGCAGTACTTC. This codes for CASSHPGQGIYEQYF.

Comments on this clonotype: This may be a read error, as it is one base from a much larger clone. The rearrangement uses TRBV9 and TRBJ2-2; 9 bases map to TRBD2. The length of the CDR3 is 17 residues. Per the germline V gene, CDR1 is SGDLS and CDR2 is YYNGEE. The CDR3 spells CASSVGGGGANTGVLFF. The CDR3, as DNA: TGTGCCAGCAGCGTAGGCGGCGGGGGGGCGAACACCGGGGTGCTGTTTTTT.

This chain connects TRBV4-1 to TRBJ2-1; D is unresolved. Matching the DNA end better, TRBJ2-7 makes the J call doubtful. Germline CDR1 reads MGHRA; CDR2 reads YSYEKL. This CDR3 contains 10 residues. Written as DNA, the CDR3 is TGCGCCATCAGGTACAATGAGCAGTACTTC. Encoded protein: CAIRYNEQYF.

V and J are TRBV6-5 and TRBJ1-2; 10 bases match TRBD1. Germline CDR1 is MNHEY and CDR2 is SVGAGI. The V gene end was trimmed by 7 bases and the J gene end by 8 bases; junction bases not matched to a gene: 10. CDR3 length: 14 amino acids. The CDR3 DNA is TGTGCCAGCACCCGAGGGGACAGGGGAAGGGGCTACACCTTC. Its protein product is CASTRGDRGRGYTF.

This clonotype was counted between two and nine times. The rearrangement links TRBV7-9 to TRBJ2-2; D unresolved. The CDR3 totals 12 residues. Trimming removed 5 bases at V and 7 bases at J, with 8 bases between. Germline CDR1 and CDR2: SEHNR and FQNEAQ (reference sequence). The CDR3 DNA sequence: TGTGCCAGCAGCGCCGGCGGCGGGGAGCTGTTTTTT. This codes for CASSAGGGELFF.

This chain joins TRBV7-2 and TRBJ2-2; the D is unclear. Trimming stripped 6 bases from V and 6 bases from J, with 11 bases between. CDR1 is SGHTA, CDR2 FQGNSA, per germline. CDR3 length equals 13 residues. The CDR3 region is CASSPTDAGELFF. In DNA form, the CDR3 reads TGTGCCAGCAGTCCTACCGATGCCGGGGAGCTGTTTTTT. Full variable domain (outside the CDR3, taken from reference TRBV7-2 and TRBJ2-2): GAGVSQSPSNKVTEKGKDVELRCDPISGHTALYWYRQSLGQGLEFLIYFQGNSAPDKSGLPSDRFSAERTGGSVSTLTIQRTQQEDSAVYLCASSPTDAGELFFGEGSRLTVL.

V usage is TRBV10-1 and J usage is TRBJ2-1; 8 bases are shared with TRBD2. Germline V gene lookup returns CDR1 WNHNN and CDR2 SYGVQD (reference sequence). This CDR3 spans 15 amino acids. After removal of 3 bases from V and 9 bases from J, the junction contained 10 bases not matched to a gene. DNA for the CDR3: TGCGCCAGCAGTGATGAGCGGGGGCCTGGGAGTGAGCAGTTCTTC. Encoded protein: CASSDERGPGSEQFF.

This clonotype has only a few counts. The CDR3 nucleotides are TGTGCCAGCAGCTTATCGGGGGTAGACTATGGCTACACCTTC. It yields the protein CASSLSGVDYGYTF. The chain links TRBV7-2 to TRBJ1-2, with a weak D call TRBD1 (5 bases). The CDR3 is 14 residues long. The germline V gene encodes CDR1 SGHTA and CDR2 FQGNSA. The V end was cut by 2 bases, the J end by 3 bases, with 10 bases between.

This clonotype showed up just once. Here the CDR3 reads CASSLESGAGASYNEQFF. CDR3 DNA sequence: TGTGCCAGCAGCTTAGAAAGTGGGGCGGGGGCCTCCTACAATGAGCAGTTCTTC. The rearrangement links TRBV5-8 to TRBJ2-1, with D tentatively TRBD2 (7 bases). This CDR3 is built from 18 residues. Germline CDR1 reads SGHTS; CDR2 reads YDEGEE. Trimming pared 2 bases from V and 0 bases from J, leaving 18 bases between. The entire variable domain, with the rest obtained from reference TRBV5-8 and TRBJ2-1, is as follows: EAGVTQSPTHLIKTRGQQATLRCSPISGHTSVYWYQQALGLGLQFLLWYDEGEERNRGNFPPRFSGRQFPNYSSELNVNALELEDSALYLCASSLESGAGASYNEQFFGPGTRLTVL.

This clonotype has just one count. The chain links TRBV29-1 to TRBJ1-4, with TRBD1 as a possible D gene (6 bases). CDR1 is SQVTM, CDR2 ANQGSEA, per germline. Trimming pared 3 bases from V and 8 bases from J, leaving 22 bases between. This CDR3 is built from 16 residues. The CDR3 sequence is CSVEGFPGVGGEKLFF. In DNA form, the CDR3 reads TGCAGCGTTGAGGGTTTTCCGGGAGTCGGGGGCGAAAAACTGTTTTTT.

The chain combines TRBV7-8 with TRBJ2-4; 7 bases agree with TRBD1. CDR1 is SGHVS and CDR2 is FQNEAQ in the germline V gene. The CDR3 contains 16 residues. Losses at the gene ends were 0 bases for V and 3 bases for J; bases not matched to a gene: 5. The CDR3 loop is CASSLATGIGKNIQYF. The CDR3 nucleotides are TGTGCCAGCAGCTTAGCGACAGGGATAGGCAAAAACATTCAGTACTTC.

Comments on this clonotype: A read error may explain this, as a much larger clone is one base away. This sequence joins TRBV12-3 or TRBV12-4 and TRBJ2-1; 7 nucleotides agree with TRBD1. CDR3 length: 15 amino acids. For the CDR3, the DNA is TGTGCCAGCAGCAAAGGGGACAGTCCCTACAGTGAGCAGTTCTTC. Its protein product is CASSKGDSPYSEQFF.

The rearrangement links TRBV7-2 to TRBJ2-5, with 11 bases fitting TRBD1. The J call is doubtful: the DNA matches TRBJ2-7 better. CDR1 and CDR2 from the germline V gene are SGHTA and FQGNSA. This CDR3 contains 16 residues. The CDR3 reads CASSLERGTGGYEQYF. The CDR3 coding sequence is TGTGCCAGCAGCTTAGAGAGGGGGACAGGGGGCTACGAGCAGTACTTC.

J is TRBJ1-4 and V is TRBV6-6; the match to TRBD1 covers 11 bases. Germline V gene sequence: CDR1 MNHNY, CDR2 SVGAGI (reference sequence). Trimming cost V 6 bases and J 7 bases; bases outside gene matches: 7. The CDR3 consists of 15 residues. Here the CDR3 DNA reads TGTGCCAGCAGGACGCCCGGGACAGGGGGTGAAAAACTGTTTTTT. Its protein is CASRTPGTGGEKLFF.

This chain connects TRBV4-1 to TRBJ1-2; 7 nucleotides agree with TRBD1. This CDR3 has 15 residues. J gave up 7 bases and V 3 bases, and 11 bases lay outside the gene matches. Germline assignment: CDR1 MGHRA and CDR2 YSYEKL. CDR3 nucleotide sequence: TGCGCCAGCAGCCAGGCGGGACAGATTCTTTTTGGCTACACCTTC. Its translation is CASSQAGQILFGYTF.

The genes are TRBV5-1 and TRBJ2-5, with 13 bases aligning to TRBD2. The junction had 7 bases not matched to a gene; V was cut back by 4 bases and J by 1 base. The CDR3 is 17 amino acids. The germline V gene has CDR1 SGHRS and CDR2 YFSETQ. CDR3 coding DNA: TGCGCCAGCAGCCCCCCGGGACTAGCGGGGCCCCAAGAGACCCAGTACTTC. Translating it yields CASSPPGLAGPQETQYF.